This is a list of T cell receptor beta chains from one sample in a study of regulatory T cells in long-lasting Graves disease. TCRdb re-analysed the multiplex PCR reads in MiXCR, keeping a single row per CDR3 protein. This table holds 450,000 to 700,000 distinct CDR3 sequences, about 13% found once. The data were also submitted as part of a second study, on T cells in Graves' hyperthyroidism and ophthalmopathy.

The input for sequencing was peripheral blood mononuclear cells (PBMCs), taken at new diagnosis, from a patient treated with antithyroid drugs. These receptors originate from a man aged 30 to 39 with Graves disease. The CDR3 runs from the conserved cysteine through the conserved F or W. D genes are given only for firm matches. Some rows mark clone size as missing; the rest say once, few, many or name a class of expanded clone.

j_call v_call clone_size d_call cdr3_nt cdr3_aa
TRBJ1-5 TRBV19 few - TGTGCCAGTAGTATATGGGCCGCCAATCAGCCCCAGCATTTT CASSIWAANQPQHF
TRBJ1-2 TRBV6-5 many - TGTGCCAGCAGTTACACGCGGGAAACCTATGGCTACACCTTC CASSYTRETYGYTF
TRBJ1-4 TRBV7-6 many - TGTGCCAGCAGCTTAATTGCGGGCGGCGAAAAACTGTTTTTT CASSLIAGGEKLFF
TRBJ1-2 TRBV19 few TRBD1 TGTGCCAGTAGTATGGGACAGGGACAGAGAGGCTACACCTTC CASSMGQGQRGYTF
TRBJ2-3 TRBV20-1 - - TGCAGTGCTAGGCTAGGGACACCCGATACGCAGTATTTT CSARLGTPDTQYF
TRBJ2-2 TRBV2 once - TGTGCCAGCAGTGAGAACTACCTGAACACCGGGGAGCTGTTTTTT CASSENYLNTGELFF
TRBJ2-7 TRBV5-1 many - TGCGCCAGCAGCCAGAATCGGGAGCAGTACTTC CASSQNREQYF
TRBJ2-4 TRBV20-1 - - TGCAGTGCTACCTCTCACCGGGACGCAACGTCTCTAGCCAAAAACATTCAGTGCTTC CSATSHRDATSLAKNIQCF
TRBJ2-2 TRBV20-1 many - TGCAGTGCAAGGACGACGAACACCGGGGAGCTGTTTTTT CSARTTNTGELFF
TRBJ2-2 TRBV2 many TRBD1 TGTGCCAGCAGTGAAGCGACAGGGAATGTCGGGGAGCTGTTTTTT CASSEATGNVGELFF
TRBJ2-1 TRBV5-6 many - TGTGCCAGCAGCTTGGGTAGCGGCAGTGGGTTCTTC CASSLGSGSGFF
TRBJ2-3 TRBV20-1 - - TGCGGTGCTAGAGATCTTGGTGGGGCGGCAGATACGCAGTATTTT CGARDLGGAADTQYF
TRBJ2-7 TRBV6-1 few - TGTGCCAGCAGTAATACCTTCTACGAGCAGTACTTC CASSNTFYEQYF
TRBJ2-1 TRBV6-1 many TRBD2 TGTGCCAGCACCCCGGGACTAGCGGCACTCTCCTACAATGAGCAGTTCTTC CASTPGLAALSYNEQFF
TRBJ1-1 TRBV9 many - TGTGCCAGCAGCGGCAGGGGCATGACAATCGAAGCTTTCTTT CASSGRGMTIEAFF
TRBJ1-2 TRBV11-2 many - TGTGCCAGCAGCTTAGGGGCGACAGGCTATTATGGCTACACCTTC CASSLGATGYYGYTF
TRBJ2-1 TRBV27 many - TGTGCCAGCAGTCCCCCTCAGGCAGCGTCCTACAATGAGCAGTTCTTC CASSPPQAASYNEQFF
TRBJ2-5 TRBV5-1 - - TGCGCCAGCAGCTTTTCGTCAGAAGAGACCCAGTACTTC CASSFSSEETQYF
TRBJ2-7 TRBV2 many TRBD2 TGTGCCAGCATCAGCGGGACCTTCTCCCAAAGGAAAGAGCAGTACTTC CASISGTFSQRKEQYF
TRBJ1-1 TRBV5-5 - - TGTGCCAGCAGCCCTGGTTTCACTGAAGCTTTCTTT CASSPGFTEAFF
TRBJ2-1 TRBV7-9 few TRBD1 TGTGCCAGCAGCCGACCGACAGGGAATGAGCAGTTCTTC CASSRPTGNEQFF